The 2 T cell receptor beta chains below were found in one sample sequenced in a study of blood T cell repertoires in COVID-19. Profiled with immunoSEQ multiplex PCR; TCRdb holds only in-frame clones, not every one. The table has 80,000 to 95,000 clones, 91% seen once. Sequencing input: peripheral blood. These receptors originate from a human donor with active COVID-19. The donor label of this sample is uncertain.

This chain links TRBV11-3 with TRBJ2-1, with D tentatively TRBD2 (5 bases). This CDR3 has 16 amino acids. The V gene lost 5 bases and the J gene lost 6 bases, with 20 bases spanning the gap. Germline CDR1 SGHNT, CDR2 YENEEA. CDR3 sequence: CASSPDRRRMGNEQFF. The CDR3 DNA reads TGTGCCAGCAGCCCGGACCGGAGGAGGATGGGCAATGAGCAGTTCTTC.

V gene TRBV4-3 combines with J gene TRBJ1-2; tentative D call: TRBD1 (5 bases). Deletions cut 2 bases from V and 8 bases from J, with 12 bases between. The CDR3 runs to 13 residues. Germline V lookup: CDR1 LGHNA, CDR2 YSLEER. Here the CDR3 DNA reads TGCGCCAGCAGCCAAAACAGGCAGGGCGGCTACACCTTC. It codes for CASSQNRQGGYTF.